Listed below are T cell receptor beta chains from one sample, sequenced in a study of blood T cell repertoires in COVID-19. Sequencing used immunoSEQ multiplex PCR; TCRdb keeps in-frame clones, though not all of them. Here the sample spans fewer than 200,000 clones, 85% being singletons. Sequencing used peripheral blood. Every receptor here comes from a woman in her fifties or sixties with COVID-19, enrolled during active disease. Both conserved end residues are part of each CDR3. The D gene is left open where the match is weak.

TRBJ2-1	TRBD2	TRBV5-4	TGTGCCAGCAGCTTGGGGGGCGCTAGCGGATACAATGAGCAGTTCTTC	CASSLGGASGYNEQFF
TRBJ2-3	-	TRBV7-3	TGTGCCAGCAGCTTAAGGTCTACCTTCACAGATACGCAGTATTTT	CASSLRSTFTDTQYF
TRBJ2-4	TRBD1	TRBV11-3	TGTGCCAGCAGCTTAGGGGGACAGGGCAAAAACATTCAGTACTTC	CASSLGGQGKNIQYF
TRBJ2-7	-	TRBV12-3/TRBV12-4	TGTGCCAGCAGTTCCGGGACCTACGAGCAGTACTTC	CASSSGTYEQYF
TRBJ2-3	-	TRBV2	TGTGCCAGCAGTGAAATAGGGGCTACCACAGATACGCAGTATTTT	CASSEIGATTDTQYF
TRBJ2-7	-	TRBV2	TGTGCCAGCAGCGAGGGGGGGACGACCTACGAGCAGTACTTC	CASSEGGTTYEQYF
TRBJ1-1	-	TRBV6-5	TGTGCCAGCAGTTACTCTCAAGCGAACACTGAAGCTTTCTTT	CASSYSQANTEAFF
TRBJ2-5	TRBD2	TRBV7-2	TGTGCCAGCAGCCGGACTAGCGGGGGGGGGACCCAGTACTTC	CASSRTSGGGTQYF
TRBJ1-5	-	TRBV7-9	TGTGCCAGCAGCCGGGGGGAGGGCAATCAGCCCCAGCATTTT	CASSRGEGNQPQHF
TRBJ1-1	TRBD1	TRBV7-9	TGTGCCAGCAGCTTAGCGGGACAGGGGGGGAGCACTGAAGCTTTCTTT	CASSLAGQGGSTEAFF